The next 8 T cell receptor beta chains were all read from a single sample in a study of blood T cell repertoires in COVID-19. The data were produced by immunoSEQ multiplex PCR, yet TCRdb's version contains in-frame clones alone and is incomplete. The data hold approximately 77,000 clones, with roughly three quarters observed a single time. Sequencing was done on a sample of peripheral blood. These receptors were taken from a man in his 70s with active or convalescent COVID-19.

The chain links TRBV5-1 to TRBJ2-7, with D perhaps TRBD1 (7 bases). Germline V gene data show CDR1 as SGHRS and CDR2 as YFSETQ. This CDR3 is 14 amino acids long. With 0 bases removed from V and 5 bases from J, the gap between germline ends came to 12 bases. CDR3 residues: CASSLVARGDEQYF. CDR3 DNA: TGCGCCAGCAGCTTGGTGGCCAGGGGGGACGAGCAGTACTTC.

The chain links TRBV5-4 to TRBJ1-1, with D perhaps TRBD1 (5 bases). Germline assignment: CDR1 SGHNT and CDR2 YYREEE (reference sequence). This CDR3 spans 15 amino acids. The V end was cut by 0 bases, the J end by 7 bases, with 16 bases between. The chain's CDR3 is CASSLAGPSRNEAFF. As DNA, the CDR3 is TGTGCCAGCAGCTTGGCAGGGCCTTCGAGGAATGAAGCTTTCTTT.

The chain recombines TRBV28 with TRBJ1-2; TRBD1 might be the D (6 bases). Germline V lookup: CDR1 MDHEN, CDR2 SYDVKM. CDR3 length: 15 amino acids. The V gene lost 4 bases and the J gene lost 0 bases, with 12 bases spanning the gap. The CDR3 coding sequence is TGTGCCAGCAGTTCCACAGGGACCGCTAACTATGGCTACACCTTC. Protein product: CASSSTGTANYGYTF.

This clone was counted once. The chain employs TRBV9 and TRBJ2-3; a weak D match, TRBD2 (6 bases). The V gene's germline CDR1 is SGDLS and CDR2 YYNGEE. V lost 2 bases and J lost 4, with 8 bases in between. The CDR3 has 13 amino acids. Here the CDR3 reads CASSVPGADTQYF. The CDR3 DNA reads TGTGCCAGCAGCGTTCCGGGGGCAGATACGCAGTATTTT.

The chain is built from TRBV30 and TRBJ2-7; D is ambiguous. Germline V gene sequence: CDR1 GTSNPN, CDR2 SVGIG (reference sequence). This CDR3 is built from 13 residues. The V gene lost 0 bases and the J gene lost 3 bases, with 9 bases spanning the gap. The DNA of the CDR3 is TGTGCCTGGAGTGTAAGGAGAGTCTACGAGCAGTACTTC. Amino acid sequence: CAWSVRRVYEQYF.

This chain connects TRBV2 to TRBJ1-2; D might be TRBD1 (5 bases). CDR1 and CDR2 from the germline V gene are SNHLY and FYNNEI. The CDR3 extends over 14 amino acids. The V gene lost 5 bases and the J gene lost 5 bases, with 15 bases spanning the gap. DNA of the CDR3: TGTGCCAGCAGTACAGGTGTAGACCTTTATGGCTACACCTTC. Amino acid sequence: CASSTGVDLYGYTF. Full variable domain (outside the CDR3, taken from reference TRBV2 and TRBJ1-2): EPEVTQTPSHQVTQMGQEVILRCVPISNHLYFYWYRQILGQKVEFLVSFYNNEISEKSEIFDDQFSVERPDGSNFTLKIRSTKLEDSAMYFCASSTGVDLYGYTFGSGTRLTVV.

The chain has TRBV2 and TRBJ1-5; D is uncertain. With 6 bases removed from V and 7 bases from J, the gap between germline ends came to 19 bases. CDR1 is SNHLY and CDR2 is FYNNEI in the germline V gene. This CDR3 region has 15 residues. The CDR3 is CASSDNSGVSQPQHF. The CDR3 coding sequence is TGTGCCAGCAGCGATAACAGCGGGGTGAGCCAGCCCCAGCATTTT. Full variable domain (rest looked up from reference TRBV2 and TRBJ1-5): EPEVTQTPSHQVTQMGQEVILRCVPISNHLYFYWYRQILGQKVEFLVSFYNNEISEKSEIFDDQFSVERPDGSNFTLKIRSTKLEDSAMYFCASSDNSGVSQPQHFGDGTRLSIL.

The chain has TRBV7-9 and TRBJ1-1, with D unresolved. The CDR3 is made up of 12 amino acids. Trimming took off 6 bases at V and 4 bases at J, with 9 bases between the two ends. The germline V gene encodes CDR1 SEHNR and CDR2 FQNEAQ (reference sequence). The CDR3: CASRPGGTEAFF. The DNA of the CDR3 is TGTGCCAGCAGGCCAGGAGGCACTGAAGCTTTCTTT.